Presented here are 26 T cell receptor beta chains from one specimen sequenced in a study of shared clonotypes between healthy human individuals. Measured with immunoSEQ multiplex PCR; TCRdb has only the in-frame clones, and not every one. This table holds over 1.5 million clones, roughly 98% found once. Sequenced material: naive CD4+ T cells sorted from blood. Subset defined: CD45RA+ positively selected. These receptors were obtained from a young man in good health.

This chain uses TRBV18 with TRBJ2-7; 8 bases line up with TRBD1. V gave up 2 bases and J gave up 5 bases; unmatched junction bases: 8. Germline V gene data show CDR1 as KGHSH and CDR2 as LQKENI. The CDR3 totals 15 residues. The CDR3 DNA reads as TGTGCCAGCTCACCAAGGACAGGGAAATTCCACGAGCAGTACTTC. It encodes CASSPRTGKFHEQYF.

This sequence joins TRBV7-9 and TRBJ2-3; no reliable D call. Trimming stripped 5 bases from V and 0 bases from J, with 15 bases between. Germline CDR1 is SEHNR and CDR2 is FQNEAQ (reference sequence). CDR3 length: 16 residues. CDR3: CASSPPRARSTDTQYF. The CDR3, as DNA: TGTGCCAGCAGCCCCCCAAGGGCCAGAAGCACAGATACGCAGTATTTT.

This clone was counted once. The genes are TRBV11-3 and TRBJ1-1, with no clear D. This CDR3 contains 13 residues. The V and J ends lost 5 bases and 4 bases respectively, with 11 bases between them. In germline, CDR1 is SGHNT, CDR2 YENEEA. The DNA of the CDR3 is TGTGCCAGCAGCCCCTACCCGGGCACTGAAGCTTTCTTT. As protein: CASSPYPGTEAFF.

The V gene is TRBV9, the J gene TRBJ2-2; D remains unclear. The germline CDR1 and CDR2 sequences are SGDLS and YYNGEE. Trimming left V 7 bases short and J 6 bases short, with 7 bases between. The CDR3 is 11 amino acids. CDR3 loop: CASSNSGELFF. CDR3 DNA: TGTGCCAGCTCCAATTCCGGGGAGCTGTTTTTT.

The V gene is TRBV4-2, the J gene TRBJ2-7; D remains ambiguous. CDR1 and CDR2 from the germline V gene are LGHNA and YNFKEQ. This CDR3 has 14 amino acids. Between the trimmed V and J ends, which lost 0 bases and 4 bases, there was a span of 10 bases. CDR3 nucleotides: TGTGCCAGCAGCCAAGATCAAGGAAAATACGAGCAGTACTTC. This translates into CASSQDQGKYEQYF.

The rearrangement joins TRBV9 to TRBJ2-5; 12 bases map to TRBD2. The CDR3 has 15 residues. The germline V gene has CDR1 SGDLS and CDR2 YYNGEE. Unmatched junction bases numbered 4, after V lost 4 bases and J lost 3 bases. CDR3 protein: CASSPRLAGEETQYF. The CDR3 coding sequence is TGTGCCAGCAGCCCTAGACTAGCGGGGGAAGAGACCCAGTACTTC.

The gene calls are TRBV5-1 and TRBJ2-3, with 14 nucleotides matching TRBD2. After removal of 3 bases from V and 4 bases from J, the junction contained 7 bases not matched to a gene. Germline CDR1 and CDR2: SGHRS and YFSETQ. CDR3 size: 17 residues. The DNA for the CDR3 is TGCGCCAGCAGCTCCTGGACTAGCGGGAGGTATGCAGATACGCAGTATTTT. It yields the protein CASSSWTSGRYADTQYF.

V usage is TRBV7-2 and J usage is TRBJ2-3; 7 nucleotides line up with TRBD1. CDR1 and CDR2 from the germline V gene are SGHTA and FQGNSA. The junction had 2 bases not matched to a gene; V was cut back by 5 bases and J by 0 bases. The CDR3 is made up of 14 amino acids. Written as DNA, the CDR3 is TGTGCCAGCAGCGAGGACAGGAGCACAGATACGCAGTATTTT. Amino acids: CASSEDRSTDTQYF.

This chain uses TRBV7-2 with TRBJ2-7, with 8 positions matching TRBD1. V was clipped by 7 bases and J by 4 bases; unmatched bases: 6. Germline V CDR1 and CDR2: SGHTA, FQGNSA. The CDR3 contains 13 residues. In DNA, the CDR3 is TGTGCCAGCACCCGGGACAGGATGTACGAGCAGTACTTC. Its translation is CASTRDRMYEQYF.

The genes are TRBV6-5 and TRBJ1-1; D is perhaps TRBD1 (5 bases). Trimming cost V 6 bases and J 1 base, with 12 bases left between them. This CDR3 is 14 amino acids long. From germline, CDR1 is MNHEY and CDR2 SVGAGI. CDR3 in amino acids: CASSSGPRNTEAFF. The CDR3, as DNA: TGTGCCAGCAGCTCGGGGCCGCGGAACACTGAAGCTTTCTTT.

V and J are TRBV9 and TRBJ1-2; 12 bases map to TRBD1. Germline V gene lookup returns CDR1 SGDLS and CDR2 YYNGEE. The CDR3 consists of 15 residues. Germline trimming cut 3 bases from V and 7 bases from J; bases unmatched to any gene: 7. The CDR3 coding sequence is TGTGCCAGCAGCGATAGGGACAGGGGGCGAGCTGGCTACACCTTC. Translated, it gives CASSDRDRGRAGYTF. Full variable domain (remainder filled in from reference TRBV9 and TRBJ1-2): DSGVTQTPKHLITATGQRVTLRCSPRSGDLSVYWYQQSLDQGLQFLIQYYNGEERAKGNILERFSAQQFPDLHSELNLSSLELGDSALYFCASSDRDRGRAGYTFGSGTRLTVV.

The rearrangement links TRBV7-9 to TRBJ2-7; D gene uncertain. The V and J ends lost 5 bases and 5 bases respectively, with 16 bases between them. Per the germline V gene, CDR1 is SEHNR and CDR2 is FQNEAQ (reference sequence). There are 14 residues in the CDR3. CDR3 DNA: TGTGCCAGCAGCCCGCCGTCCTATGGAAACGAGCAGTACTTC. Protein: CASSPPSYGNEQYF.

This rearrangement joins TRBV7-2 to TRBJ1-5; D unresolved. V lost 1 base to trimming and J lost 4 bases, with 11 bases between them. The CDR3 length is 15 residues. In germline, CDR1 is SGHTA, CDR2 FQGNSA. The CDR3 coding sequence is TGTGCCAGCAGCTTAGGGAAGGGAGGGAATCAGCCCCAGCATTTT. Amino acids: CASSLGKGGNQPQHF. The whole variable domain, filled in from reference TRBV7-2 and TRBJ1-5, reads GAGVSQSPSNKVTEKGKDVELRCDPISGHTALYWYRQSLGQGLEFLIYFQGNSAPDKSGLPSDRFSAERTGGSVSTLTIQRTQQEDSAVYLCASSLGKGGNQPQHFGDGTRLSIL.

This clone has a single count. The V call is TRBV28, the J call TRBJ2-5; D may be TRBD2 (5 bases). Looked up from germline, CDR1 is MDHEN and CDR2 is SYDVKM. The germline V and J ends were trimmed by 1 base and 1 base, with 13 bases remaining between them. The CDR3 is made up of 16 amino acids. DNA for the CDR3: TGTGCCAGCAGTTTATCGGGTAGCGAACTCCAAGAGACCCAGTACTTC. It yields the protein CASSLSGSELQETQYF.

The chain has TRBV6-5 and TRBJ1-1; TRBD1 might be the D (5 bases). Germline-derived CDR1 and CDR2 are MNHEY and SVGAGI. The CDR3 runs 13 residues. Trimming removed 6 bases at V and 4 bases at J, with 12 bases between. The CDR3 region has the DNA TGTGCCAGCAGCTCCGGCAGGGTCACTGAAGCTTTCTTT. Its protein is CASSSGRVTEAFF.

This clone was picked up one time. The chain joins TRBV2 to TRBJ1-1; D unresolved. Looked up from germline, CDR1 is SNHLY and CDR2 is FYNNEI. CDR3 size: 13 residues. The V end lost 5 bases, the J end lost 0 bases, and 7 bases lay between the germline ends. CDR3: CASSKDVNTEAFF. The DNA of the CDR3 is TGTGCCAGCAGTAAGGACGTGAACACTGAAGCTTTCTTT.

CDR3 amino acids: CASSPHRGAGGANEQFF. CDR3 nucleotides: TGTGCCAGCAGCCCCCACAGGGGAGCGGGAGGGGCCAATGAGCAGTTCTTC. V is TRBV7-9 and J is TRBJ2-1; 10 bases are shared with TRBD2. The trim removed 5 bases at V and 6 bases at J, leaving 13 bases unmatched. Germline assignment: CDR1 SEHNR and CDR2 FQNEAQ (reference sequence). The CDR3 has 17 amino acids. Combining the CDR3 with reference TRBV7-9 and TRBJ2-1 gives the whole variable domain DTGVSQNPRHKITKRGQNVTFRCDPISEHNRLYWYRQTLGQGPEFLTYFQNEAQLEKSRLLSDRFSAERPKGSFSTLEIQRTEQGDSAMYLCASSPHRGAGGANEQFFGPGTRLTVL.

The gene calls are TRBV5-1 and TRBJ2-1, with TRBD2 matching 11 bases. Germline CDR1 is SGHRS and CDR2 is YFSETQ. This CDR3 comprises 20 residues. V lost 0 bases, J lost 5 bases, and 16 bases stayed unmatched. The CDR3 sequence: CASSLVPAIIAGGSHNEQFF. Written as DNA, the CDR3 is TGCGCCAGCAGCTTGGTACCCGCGATAATAGCGGGAGGGTCACACAATGAGCAGTTCTTC. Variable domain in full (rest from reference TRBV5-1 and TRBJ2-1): KAGVTQTPRYLIKTRGQQVTLSCSPISGHRSVSWYQQTPGQGLQFLFEYFSETQRNKGNFPGRFSGRQFSNSRSEMNVSTLELGDSALYLCASSLVPAIIAGGSHNEQFFGPGTRLTVL.

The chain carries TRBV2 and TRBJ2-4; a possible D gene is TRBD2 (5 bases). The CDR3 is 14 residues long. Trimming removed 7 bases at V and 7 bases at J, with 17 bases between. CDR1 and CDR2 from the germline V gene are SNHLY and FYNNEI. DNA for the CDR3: TGTGCCAGCACCTCCCCGGGGTACCCGAACATTCAGTACTTC. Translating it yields CASTSPGYPNIQYF.

The CDR3 DNA reads as TGCGCCAGCAGTGAGCGGCAGATACCCTTATACGAGCAGTACTTC. It translates to CASSERQIPLYEQYF. The chain employs TRBV10-1 and TRBJ2-7; D remains ambiguous. Germline CDR1 WNHNN, CDR2 SYGVQD (reference sequence). The CDR3 is 15 amino acids. The V end was cut by 2 bases, the J end by 4 bases, with 15 bases between.

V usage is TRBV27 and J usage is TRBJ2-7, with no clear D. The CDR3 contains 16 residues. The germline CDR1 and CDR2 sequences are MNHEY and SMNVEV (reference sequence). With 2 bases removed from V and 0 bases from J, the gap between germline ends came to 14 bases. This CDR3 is CASSLDPLTSSYEQYF. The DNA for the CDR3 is TGTGCCAGCAGTTTAGACCCGCTGACGAGCTCCTACGAGCAGTACTTC.

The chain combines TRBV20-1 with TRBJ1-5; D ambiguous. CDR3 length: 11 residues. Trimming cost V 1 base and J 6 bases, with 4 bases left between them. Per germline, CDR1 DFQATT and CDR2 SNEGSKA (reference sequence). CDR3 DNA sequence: TGCAGTGCTAGAGTGCGTCAGCCCCAGCATTTT. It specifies CSARVRQPQHF.

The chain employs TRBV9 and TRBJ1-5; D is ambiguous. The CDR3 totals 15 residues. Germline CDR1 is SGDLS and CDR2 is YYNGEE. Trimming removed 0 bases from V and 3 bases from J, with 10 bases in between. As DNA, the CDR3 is TGTGCCAGCAGCGTAGATCCCAACCACAATCAGCCCCAGCATTTT. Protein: CASSVDPNHNQPQHF.

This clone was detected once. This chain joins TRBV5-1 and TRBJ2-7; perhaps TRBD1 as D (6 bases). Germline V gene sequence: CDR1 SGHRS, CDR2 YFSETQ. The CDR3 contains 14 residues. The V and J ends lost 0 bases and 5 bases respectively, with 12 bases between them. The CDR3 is CASSLGQEGDEQYF. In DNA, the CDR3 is TGCGCCAGCAGCTTGGGACAGGAAGGTGACGAGCAGTACTTC.

The CDR3 DNA sequence: TGTGCCAGCAGTGAATTGCTGTTATCCTACGAGCAGTACTTC. Translation: CASSELLLSYEQYF. The chain couples TRBV25-1 to TRBJ2-7; D gene uncertain. Deletions cut 1 base from V and 1 base from J, with 8 bases between. Germline CDR1 is MGHDK and CDR2 is SYGVNS. The CDR3 length is 14 residues.

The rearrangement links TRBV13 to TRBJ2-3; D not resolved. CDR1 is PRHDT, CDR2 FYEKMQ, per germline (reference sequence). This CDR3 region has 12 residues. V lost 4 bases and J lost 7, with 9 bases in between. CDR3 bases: TGTGCCAGCAGCTCAGTTAACTATACGCAGTATTTT. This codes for CASSSVNYTQYF.